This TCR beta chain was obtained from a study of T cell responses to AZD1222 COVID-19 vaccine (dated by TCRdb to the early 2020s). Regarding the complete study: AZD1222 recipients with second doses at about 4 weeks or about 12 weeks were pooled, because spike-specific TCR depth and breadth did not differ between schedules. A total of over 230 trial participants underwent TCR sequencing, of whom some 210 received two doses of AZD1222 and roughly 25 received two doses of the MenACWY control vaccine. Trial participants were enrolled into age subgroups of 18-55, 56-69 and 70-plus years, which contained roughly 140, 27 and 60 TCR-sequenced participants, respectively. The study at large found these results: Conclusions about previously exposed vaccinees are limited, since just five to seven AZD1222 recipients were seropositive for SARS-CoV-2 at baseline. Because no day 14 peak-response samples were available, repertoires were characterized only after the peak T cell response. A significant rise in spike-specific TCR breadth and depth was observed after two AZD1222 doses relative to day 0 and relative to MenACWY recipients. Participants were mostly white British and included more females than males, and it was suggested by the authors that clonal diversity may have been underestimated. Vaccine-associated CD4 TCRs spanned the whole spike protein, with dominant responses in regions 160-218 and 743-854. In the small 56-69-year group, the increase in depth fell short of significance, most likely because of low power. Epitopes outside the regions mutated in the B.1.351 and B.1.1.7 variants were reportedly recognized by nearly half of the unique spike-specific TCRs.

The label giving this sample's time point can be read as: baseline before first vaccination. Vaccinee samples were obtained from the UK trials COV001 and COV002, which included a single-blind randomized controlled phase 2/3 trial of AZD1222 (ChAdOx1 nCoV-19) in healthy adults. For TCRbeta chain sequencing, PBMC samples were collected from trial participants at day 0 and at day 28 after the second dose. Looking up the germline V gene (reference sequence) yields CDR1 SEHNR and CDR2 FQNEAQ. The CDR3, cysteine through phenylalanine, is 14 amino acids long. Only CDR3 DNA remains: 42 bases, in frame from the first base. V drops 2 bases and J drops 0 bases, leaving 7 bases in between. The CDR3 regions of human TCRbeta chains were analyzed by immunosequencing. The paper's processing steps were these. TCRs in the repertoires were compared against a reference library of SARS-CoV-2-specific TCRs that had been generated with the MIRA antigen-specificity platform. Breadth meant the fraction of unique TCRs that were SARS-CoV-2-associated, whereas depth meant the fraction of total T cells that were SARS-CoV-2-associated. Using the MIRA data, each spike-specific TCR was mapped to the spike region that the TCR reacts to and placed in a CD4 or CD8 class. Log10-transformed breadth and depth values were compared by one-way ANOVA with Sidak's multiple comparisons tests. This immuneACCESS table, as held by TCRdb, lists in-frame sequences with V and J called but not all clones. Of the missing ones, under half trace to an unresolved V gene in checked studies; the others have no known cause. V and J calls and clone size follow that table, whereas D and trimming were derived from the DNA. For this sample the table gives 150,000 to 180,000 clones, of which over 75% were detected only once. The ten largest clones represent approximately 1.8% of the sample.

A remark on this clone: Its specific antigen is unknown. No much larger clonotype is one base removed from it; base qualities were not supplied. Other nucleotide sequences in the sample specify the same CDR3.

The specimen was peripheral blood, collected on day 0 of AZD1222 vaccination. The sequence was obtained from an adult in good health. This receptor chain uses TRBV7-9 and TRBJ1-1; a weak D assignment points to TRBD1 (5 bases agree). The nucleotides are TGTGCCAGCAGCTTACAGGGTCTGAACACTGAAGCTTTCTTT. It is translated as CASSLQGLNTEAFF.